This T cell receptor beta chain was identified during a study of blood T cell repertoires in COVID-19. Across the whole study: PBMCs, B-cell-depleted T cells, or T cells were the source of the cDNA or gDNA that made up the material.

Patients from Seattle were sampled longitudinally, starting during active infection. Losses at the gene ends were 0 bases for V and 4 bases for J; bases not matched to a gene: 2. CDR1 is LNHNV and CDR2 is YYDKDF in the germline V gene (reference sequence). The length of the CDR3 is 15 residues. Original processing notes: How many nucleated cells were present was estimated from reference gene primer amplification. The table came from immunoSEQ multiplex PCR; TCRdb's copy has only in-frame clones and leaves some out. D and trimming come from the DNA, and the V and J calls and clone size come from that table. The table shows 250,000 or so clones, with around 90% occurring only once.

The chain carries TRBV15 and TRBJ2-1, with TRBD2 matching over 8 bases. Sequenced: peripheral blood. The receptor was derived from an older woman with COVID-19, enrolled during active disease. CDR3 in amino acids: CATSRDSGIYNEQFF. CDR3 nucleotide sequence: TGTGCCACCAGCAGAGATAGCGGGATTTACAATGAGCAGTTCTTC.